This T cell receptor (beta chain) originates from a study of T cells expressing NK-cell markers. About the study: Investigators obtained TCR beta repertoires from sorted CD3+CD56+NKG2C+, CD3+CD56+NKG2C- and CD3+CD56-NKG2C+ T cells. Findings and caveats of the study: Dominant NKG2C+ clonotypes were found to form about 1.0-7.5% of CD8+ T cells in 5 or 6 donors.

Points on this clonotype: Its antigen is not identified.

TCRdb re-called the 5' RACE reads; every CDR3 protein appears as one record, without DNA. Its clone listing holds 350,000 to 450,000 distinct CDR3 sequences. The CDR3 extends over 14 amino acids. CDR1 MNHNS and CDR2 SASEGT come from the germline V gene. The V and J genes are TRBV6-1 and TRBJ2-2; TCRdb returns TRBD1, unconfirmable since there is no DNA. The sample consisted of blood T cells: a sorted CD56 or NKG2C T cell subset, CD4+ or CD8+ T cells, or bulk PBMC T cells (not recorded which). The sequence derives from a man aged 18 to 69 in good health. This CDR3 is CASRPGTNTGELFF.